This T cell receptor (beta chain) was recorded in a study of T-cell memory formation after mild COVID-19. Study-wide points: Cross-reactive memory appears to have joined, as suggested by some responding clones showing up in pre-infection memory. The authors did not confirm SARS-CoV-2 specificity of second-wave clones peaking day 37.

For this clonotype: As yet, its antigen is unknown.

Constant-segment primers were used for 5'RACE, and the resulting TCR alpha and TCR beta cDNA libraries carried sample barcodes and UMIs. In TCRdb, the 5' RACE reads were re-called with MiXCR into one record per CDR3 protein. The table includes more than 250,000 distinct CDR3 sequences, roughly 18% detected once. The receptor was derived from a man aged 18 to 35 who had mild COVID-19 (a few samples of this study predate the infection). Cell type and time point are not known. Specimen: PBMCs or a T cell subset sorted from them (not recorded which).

In DNA, the CDR3 is TGTGCCAGCAGCCCGGTTGGGGAGACGGGCGAGCAGTTCTTC. Encoded protein: CASSPVGETGEQFF. The rearrangement uses TRBV11-2 and TRBJ2-1, with D possibly being TRBD2 (5 bases). This CDR3 is 14 amino acids long. Trimming removed 5 bases from V and 10 bases from J, with 18 bases in between. The germline V gene has CDR1 SGHAT and CDR2 FQNNGV.